This T cell receptor (beta chain) was sequenced in a study of T cells in Graves' hyperthyroidism and ophthalmopathy. The sample holds many counts of this clonotype. The antigen remains unidentified. Findings of the study overall: Most thyroid clonotypes expanded above 0.001 were also detected in blood. Ophthalmopathy was predicted by the model a median of approximately 6.6 months ahead of onset.

Stable hyperthyroidism: no ophthalmopathy progression over 18 months of follow-up. Fresh peripheral blood, about 10 ml of it, supplied the PBMCs. Amplified TCR beta CDR3 regions came from RNA transcripts. A set of HTBI primers served as the primers for a first-round RT-PCR of the TCR CDR3. A single record per CDR3 protein comes from TCRdb applying MiXCR to the multiplex PCR reads. The sample includes 600,000 to 650,000 distinct CDR3 sequences, roughly 15% of them seen just once. Looked up from germline, CDR1 is MNHNS and CDR2 is SASEGT. This CDR3 contains 13 residues. Trimming removed 5 bases from V and 5 bases from J; junction bases left unmatched: 5.

The clonotype was recovered from a young woman with Graves' hyperthyroidism. The material sequenced was blood. The chain uses TRBV6-1 and TRBJ2-5; 7 bases are shared with TRBD2. CDR3 in DNA: TGTGCCAGCAGTTGGGACTATGAGGAGACCCAGTACTTC. This translates into CASSWDYEETQYF.